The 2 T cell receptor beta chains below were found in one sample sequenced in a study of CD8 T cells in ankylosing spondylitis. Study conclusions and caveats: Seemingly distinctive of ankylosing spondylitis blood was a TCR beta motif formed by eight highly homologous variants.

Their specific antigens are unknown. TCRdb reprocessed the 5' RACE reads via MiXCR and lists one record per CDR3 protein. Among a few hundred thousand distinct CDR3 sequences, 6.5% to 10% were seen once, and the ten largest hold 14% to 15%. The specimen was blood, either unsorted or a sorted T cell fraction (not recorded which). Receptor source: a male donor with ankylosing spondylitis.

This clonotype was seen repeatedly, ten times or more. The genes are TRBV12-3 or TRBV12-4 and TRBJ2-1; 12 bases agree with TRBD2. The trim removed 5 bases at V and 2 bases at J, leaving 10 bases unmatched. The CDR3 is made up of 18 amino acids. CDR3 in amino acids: CASSLRPGTSGPYNEQFF. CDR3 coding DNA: TGTGCCAGCAGTCTACGGCCGGGGACTAGCGGGCCCTACAATGAGCAGTTCTTC.

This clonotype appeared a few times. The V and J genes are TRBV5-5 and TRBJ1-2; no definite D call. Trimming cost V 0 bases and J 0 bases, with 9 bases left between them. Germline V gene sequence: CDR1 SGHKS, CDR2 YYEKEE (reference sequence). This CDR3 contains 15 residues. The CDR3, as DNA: TGTGCCAGCAGCTTGGTGCCGGAGGCTAACTATGGCTACACCTTC. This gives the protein CASSLVPEANYGYTF.